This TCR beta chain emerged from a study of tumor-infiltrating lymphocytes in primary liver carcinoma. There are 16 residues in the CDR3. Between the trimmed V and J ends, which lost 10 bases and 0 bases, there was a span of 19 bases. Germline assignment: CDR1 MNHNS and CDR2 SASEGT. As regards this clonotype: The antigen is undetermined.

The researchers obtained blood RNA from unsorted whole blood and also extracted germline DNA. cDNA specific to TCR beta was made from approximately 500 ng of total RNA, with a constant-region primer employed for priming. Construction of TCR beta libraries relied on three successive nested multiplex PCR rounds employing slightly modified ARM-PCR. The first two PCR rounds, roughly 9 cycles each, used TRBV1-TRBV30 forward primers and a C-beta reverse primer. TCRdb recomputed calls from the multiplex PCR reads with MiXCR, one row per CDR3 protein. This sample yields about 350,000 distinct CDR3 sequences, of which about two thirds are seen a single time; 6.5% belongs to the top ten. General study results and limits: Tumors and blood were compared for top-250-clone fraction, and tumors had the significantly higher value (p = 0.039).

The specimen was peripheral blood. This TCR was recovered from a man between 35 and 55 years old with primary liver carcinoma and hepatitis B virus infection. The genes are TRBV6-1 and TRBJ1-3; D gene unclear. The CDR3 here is CATANLGSSSGNTIYF. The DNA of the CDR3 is TGTGCCACCGCTAACCTAGGGTCGAGCTCTGGAAACACCATATATTTT.